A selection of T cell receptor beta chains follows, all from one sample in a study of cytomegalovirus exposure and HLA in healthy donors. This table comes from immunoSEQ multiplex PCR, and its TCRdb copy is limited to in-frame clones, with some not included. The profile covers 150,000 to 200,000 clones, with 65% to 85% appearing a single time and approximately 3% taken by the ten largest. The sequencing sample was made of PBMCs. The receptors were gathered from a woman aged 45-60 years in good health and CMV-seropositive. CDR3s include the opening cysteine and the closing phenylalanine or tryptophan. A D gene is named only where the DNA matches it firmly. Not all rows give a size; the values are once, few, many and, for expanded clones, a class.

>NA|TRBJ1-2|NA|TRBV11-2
CASSSGEYGYTF
TGTGCCAGCAGCTCCGGGGAATATGGCTACACCTTC
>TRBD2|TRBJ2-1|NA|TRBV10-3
CAISLVAGKDEQFF
TGTGCCATCAGCCTGGTAGCGGGGAAGGATGAGCAGTTCTTC
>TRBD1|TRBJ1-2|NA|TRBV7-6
CASSLGQGYGYTF
TGTGCCAGCAGCTTGGGACAGGGCTATGGCTACACCTTC
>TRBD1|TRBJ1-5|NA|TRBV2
CASSPDRGNQPQHF
TGTGCCAGCAGCCCTGACAGGGGGAATCAGCCCCAGCATTTT
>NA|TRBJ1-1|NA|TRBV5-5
CASSPGQQFTEAFF
TGTGCCAGCAGCCCCGGACAGCAGTTCACTGAAGCTTTCTTT
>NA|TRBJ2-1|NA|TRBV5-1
CASSLGPNNEQFF
TGCGCCAGCAGCTTGGGGCCGAACAATGAGCAGTTCTTC
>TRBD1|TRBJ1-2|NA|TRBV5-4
CASSWPGQDGYTF
TGTGCCAGCAGCTGGCCGGGACAGGATGGCTACACCTTC
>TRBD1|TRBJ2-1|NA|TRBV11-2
CASSDTDRGSYNEQFF
TGTGCCAGCAGCGACACCGACAGGGGCTCCTACAATGAGCAGTTCTTC
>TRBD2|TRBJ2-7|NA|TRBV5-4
CASSRTSGGLYEQYF
TGTGCCAGCAGCAGGACTAGCGGGGGGTTATACGAGCAGTACTTC
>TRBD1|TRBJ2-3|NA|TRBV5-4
CASSLRGPGADTQYF
TGTGCCAGCAGCTTGAGGGGGCCAGGGGCAGATACGCAGTATTTT
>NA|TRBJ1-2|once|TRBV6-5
CASSRGGQLSYGYTF
TGTGCCAGCAGTAGGGGCGGACAGCTGAGCTATGGCTACACCTTC
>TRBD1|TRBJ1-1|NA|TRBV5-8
CASSLQGGDTEAFF
TGTGCCAGCAGCTTACAGGGGGGGGACACTGAAGCTTTCTTT
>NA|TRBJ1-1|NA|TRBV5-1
CASSLETAREAFF
TGCGCCAGCAGCCTGGAGACCGCTCGGGAGGCTTTCTTT
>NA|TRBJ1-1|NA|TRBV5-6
CASSTGGNTEAFF
TGTGCCAGCAGCACGGGGGGGAACACTGAAGCTTTCTTT
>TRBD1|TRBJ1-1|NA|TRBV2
CASSPGGHTEAFF
TGTGCCAGCAGCCCAGGGGGTCATACTGAAGCTTTCTTT
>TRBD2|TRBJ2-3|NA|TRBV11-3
CASSLGAAGVGTDTQYF
TGTGCCAGCAGCTTAGGGGCAGCGGGGGTTGGCACAGATACGCAGTATTTT
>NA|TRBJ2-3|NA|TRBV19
CASSGSLTDTQYF
TGTGCCAGTAGTGGGAGTTTAACAGATACGCAGTATTTT
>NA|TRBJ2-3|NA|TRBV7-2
CASSRLFGEGTDTQYF
TGTGCCAGCAGCCGTCTGTTTGGGGAGGGCACAGATACGCAGTATTTT
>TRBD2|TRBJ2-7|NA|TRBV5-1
CASSLSGTKSYEQYF
TGCGCCAGCAGCTTATCCGGGACTAAATCCTACGAGCAGTACTTC
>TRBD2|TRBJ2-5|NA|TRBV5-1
CASSLSVTSGGETQYF
TGCGCCAGCAGCTTGAGTGTGACTAGCGGCGGGGAGACCCAGTACTTC
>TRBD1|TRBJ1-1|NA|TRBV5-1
CASSLGQPTMMNTEAFF
TGCGCCAGCAGCCTGGGACAGCCCACAATGATGAACACTGAAGCTTTCTTT
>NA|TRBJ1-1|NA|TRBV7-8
CASSPGLADTEAFF
TGTGCCAGCAGCCCGGGACTTGCGGACACTGAAGCTTTCTTT
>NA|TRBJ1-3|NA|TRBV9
CASSVSGSAGSNTIYF
TGTGCCAGCAGCGTTAGTGGATCGGCAGGGTCAAACACCATATATTTT
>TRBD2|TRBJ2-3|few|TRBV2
CASRAGTNTDTQYF
TGTGCCAGCAGGGCCGGGACTAACACAGATACGCAGTATTTT
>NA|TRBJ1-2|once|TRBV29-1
CSVVQGLYGYTF
TGCAGCGTTGTTCAGGGACTCTATGGCTACACCTTC
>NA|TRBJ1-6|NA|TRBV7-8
CASSLEFIGADSPLHF
TGTGCCAGCAGCTTAGAATTCATCGGCGCGGATTCACCCCTCCACTTT
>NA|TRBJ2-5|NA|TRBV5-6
CASSLGRGRRPRETQYF
TGTGCCAGCAGCTTGGGAAGAGGGAGACGGCCTAGGGAGACCCAGTACTTC
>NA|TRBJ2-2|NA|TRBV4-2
CASSQDSANTGELFF
TGTGCCAGCAGCCAAGACAGTGCGAACACCGGGGAGCTGTTTTTT
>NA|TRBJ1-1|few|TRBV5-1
CASSSVQGRTEAFF
TGCGCCAGCAGCTCAGTACAGGGTAGGACTGAAGCTTTCTTT
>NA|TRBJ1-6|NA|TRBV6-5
CASTVSGSPLHF
TGTGCCAGCACCGTTAGCGGATCACCCCTCCACTTT
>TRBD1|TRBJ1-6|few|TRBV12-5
CASGLQGAVGSPLHF
TGTGCTAGTGGTTTACAGGGGGCTGTAGGTTCACCCCTCCACTTT
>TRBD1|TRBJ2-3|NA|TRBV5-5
CASSHPRDRFADTQYF
TGTGCCAGCAGCCATCCACGGGACAGGTTTGCAGATACGCAGTATTTT
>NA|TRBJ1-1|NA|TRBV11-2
CASSLDQGEAFF
TGTGCCAGCAGCTTAGATCAGGGGGAAGCTTTCTTT
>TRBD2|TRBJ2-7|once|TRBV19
CASSPTGEGEQYF
TGTGCCAGTAGTCCCACGGGGGAGGGGGAGCAGTACTTC
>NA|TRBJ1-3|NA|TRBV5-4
CASSLDSLSGNTIYF
TGTGCCAGCAGCTTGGACAGTCTCTCTGGAAACACCATATATTTT
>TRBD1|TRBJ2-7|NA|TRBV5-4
CASSLGQGSYEQYF
TGTGCCAGCAGCTTGGGACAGGGTAGCTACGAGCAGTACTTC
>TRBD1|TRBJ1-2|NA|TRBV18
CASSPSWDRGDYGYTF
TGTGCCAGCTCACCATCCTGGGACAGGGGGGACTATGGCTACACCTTC
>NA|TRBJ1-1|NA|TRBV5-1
CASSVTGNTEAFF
TGCGCCAGCAGCGTTACAGGGAACACTGAAGCTTTCTTT
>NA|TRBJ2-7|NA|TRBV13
CASSRRLAGRGFSSYEQYF
TGTGCCAGCAGCCGACGACTCGCCGGGCGAGGGTTTAGCTCCTACGAGCAGTACTTC
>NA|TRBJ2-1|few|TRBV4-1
CASSQDTSQIVSYNEQFF
TGCGCCAGCAGCCAAGATACTTCCCAAATTGTCTCCTACAATGAGCAGTTCTTC
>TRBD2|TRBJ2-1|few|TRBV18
CASSPSGAGARSGYEQFF
TGTGCCAGCTCACCCTCGGGAGCGGGGGCCCGATCCGGGTATGAGCAGTTCTTC
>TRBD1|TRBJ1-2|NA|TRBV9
CASSAPDRGHYGYTF
TGTGCCAGCAGCGCCCCGGACAGGGGCCACTATGGCTACACCTTC
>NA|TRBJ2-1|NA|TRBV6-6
CASSYDQGGQGFF
TGTGCCAGCAGTTATGATCAGGGGGGTCAAGGATTCTTC
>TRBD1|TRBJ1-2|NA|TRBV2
CASATGPTDGYGYTF
TGTGCCAGCGCGACAGGGCCGACTGATGGCTATGGCTACACCTTC
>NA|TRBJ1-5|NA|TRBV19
CASSINVVRVNQPQHF
TGTGCCAGTAGTATAAATGTCGTCAGGGTCAATCAGCCCCAGCATTTT
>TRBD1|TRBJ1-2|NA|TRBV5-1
CASSLGTGFSYGYTF
TGCGCCAGCAGCTTAGGGACAGGGTTTTCTTATGGCTACACCTTC
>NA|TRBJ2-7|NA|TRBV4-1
CASPDSLIFYEQYF
TGCGCCAGCCCCGACTCTTTAATTTTCTACGAGCAGTACTTC
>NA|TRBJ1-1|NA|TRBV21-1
CASNAQTGGTEAFF
TGTGCCAGCAACGCTCAGACTGGGGGGACTGAAGCTTTCTTT
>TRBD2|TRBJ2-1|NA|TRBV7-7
CASSRGLAGDNEQFF
TGTGCCAGCAGCCGGGGACTAGCGGGGGACAATGAGCAGTTCTTC
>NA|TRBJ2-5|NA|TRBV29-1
CSVENFQETQYF
TGCAGCGTGGAAAACTTTCAAGAGACCCAGTACTTC
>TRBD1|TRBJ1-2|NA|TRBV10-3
CAISEATGNGYTF
TGTGCCATCAGTGAGGCGACAGGGAATGGCTACACCTTC